One sample yielded the 15 T cell receptor beta chains listed below, sequenced in a study of blood T cell repertoires in COVID-19. TCRdb's copy holds only in-frame clones and misses some; the assay was immunoSEQ multiplex PCR. The sample yields roughly 110,000 clones, approximately 81% seen once. Input material: peripheral blood. These receptor sequences come from a man aged 40-49 years with acute or convalescent COVID-19.

The J gene is TRBJ2-2, the V gene TRBV10-2; D perhaps matches TRBD1 (8 bases). This CDR3 is built from 15 residues. V lost 7 bases to trimming and J lost 8 bases, with 20 bases between them. The germline gives CDR1 WSHSY, CDR2 SAAADI. The CDR3 sequence: CASTNRGGLSGELFF. CDR3 bases: TGCGCCAGCACTAACAGGGGGGGGCTTTCAGGGGAGCTGTTTTTT.

The chain uses TRBV29-1 and TRBJ2-7; TRBD1 might be the D (7 bases). CDR3 size: 13 residues. V was clipped by 6 bases and J by 7 bases, with 19 bases between them. The germline CDR1 and CDR2 sequences are SQVTM and ANQGSEA. The CDR3 reads CSVGGDRVREQYF. CDR3 sequence (DNA): TGCAGCGTCGGGGGAGACAGGGTGCGGGAGCAGTACTTC.

This chain connects TRBV19 to TRBJ2-1, with TRBD2 matching 8 bases. With 7 bases clipped from V and 10 bases from J, the junction kept 9 bases outside the gene matches. In germline, CDR1 is LNHDA, CDR2 SQIVND (reference sequence). The CDR3 has 13 amino acids. In nucleotides, the CDR3 is TGTGCCAGTACCCGGGAGGGGGTTGGAGAGCAGTTCTTC. Its translation is CASTREGVGEQFF.

The chain employs TRBV19 and TRBJ2-4, with 8 bases that match TRBD1. V lost 5 bases to trimming and J lost 8 bases; unmatched junction nucleotides: 8. The CDR3 is 14 amino acids. CDR1 is LNHDA and CDR2 is SQIVND in the germline V gene (reference sequence). The CDR3 sequence is CASSSGQGGYIQYF. CDR3 coding DNA: TGTGCCAGTAGTTCTGGACAGGGTGGGTACATTCAGTACTTC.

The rearrangement uses TRBV3-1 (or the pseudogene TRBV3-2) and TRBJ1-6, with unresolved D. The CDR3 has 13 amino acids. The germline CDR1 and CDR2 sequences are LGHDT and YNNKEL (reference sequence). V lost 0 bases to trimming and J lost 9 bases, with 6 bases between them. CDR3 nucleotides: TGTGCCAGCAGCCAAGATGGAGGTTCACCCCTCCACTTT. Translated: CASSQDGGSPLHF.

This clone was picked up one time. The J gene is TRBJ2-7, the V gene TRBV5-1; D may be TRBD2 (5 bases). This CDR3 contains 14 residues. CDR1 is SGHRS, CDR2 YFSETQ, per germline. The germline V and J ends were trimmed by 0 bases and 4 bases, with 11 bases remaining between them. The CDR3 DNA is TGCGCCAGCAGCTTGGGCCGGGAACAATACGAGCAGTACTTC. Translating it yields CASSLGREQYEQYF.

This chain links TRBV5-1 with TRBJ2-5; 7 nucleotides line up with TRBD2. Looked up from germline, CDR1 is SGHRS and CDR2 is YFSETQ. This CDR3 has 15 amino acids. V shed 3 bases, J shed 2 bases, and the junction held 7 bases outside the gene matches. The CDR3 is CASSSGGRGQETQYF. The CDR3 DNA reads as TGCGCCAGCAGCTCAGGAGGGCGGGGGCAAGAGACCCAGTACTTC.

The CDR3 loop is CASSLQGNSPLHF. In DNA, the CDR3 is TGTGCCAGCAGTCTACAGGGTAATTCACCCCTCCACTTT. This chain links TRBV6-5 with TRBJ1-6; maybe TRBD1 (6 bases). Germline V gene data show CDR1 as MNHEY and CDR2 as SVGAGI. V gave up 5 bases and J gave up 6 bases, with 8 bases separating them. The CDR3 has 13 amino acids.

This chain uses TRBV11-2 with TRBJ1-1; D perhaps matches TRBD1 (5 bases). The ends were cut back, 0 bases at V and 1 base at J, with 12 bases in the middle. The CDR3 has 16 amino acids. Germline-derived CDR1 and CDR2 are SGHAT and FQNNGV. CDR3 amino acids: CASSLEGGRGNTEAFF. DNA of the CDR3: TGTGCCAGCAGCTTAGAGGGGGGACGGGGGAACACTGAAGCTTTCTTT.

J is TRBJ2-3 and V is TRBV12-3 or TRBV12-4; D gene unclear. Trimming shortened V by 6 bases and J by 3 bases, and 4 bases separated the two germline ends. This CDR3 contains 11 residues. The CDR3 DNA is TGTGCCAGCAGCTTGACAGATACGCAGTATTTT. Its translation is CASSLTDTQYF.

This sequence joins TRBV6-5 and TRBJ2-2, with a possible D match to TRBD2 (5 bases). V gave up 5 bases and J gave up 5 bases, with 15 bases separating them. This CDR3 is built from 15 residues. Germline V gene lookup returns CDR1 MNHEY and CDR2 SVGAGI. CDR3 loop: CASSRDNRRTGELFF. The DNA for the CDR3 is TGTGCCAGCAGTCGAGACAATAGGAGGACCGGGGAGCTGTTTTTT.

The rearrangement joins TRBV5-1 to TRBJ1-4; D gene unclear. The V gene lost 4 bases and the J gene lost 0 bases, with 7 bases spanning the gap. The CDR3 contains 14 residues. Per the germline V gene, CDR1 is SGHRS and CDR2 is YFSETQ. The CDR3 region has the DNA TGCGCCAGCAGCCAGGTTGCAACTAATGAAAAACTGTTTTTT. Amino acids: CASSQVATNEKLFF.

The genes are TRBV7-2 and TRBJ1-5; unclear D gene. The CDR3 sequence is 14 residues long. Germline V CDR1 and CDR2: SGHTA, FQGNSA. Trimming shortened V by 2 bases and J by 0 bases, and 5 bases separated the two germline ends. CDR3 DNA: TGTGCCAGCAGCTTACAGTATAGCAATCAGCCCCAGCATTTT. This sequence encodes CASSLQYSNQPQHF.

The rearrangement uses TRBV28 and TRBJ2-3, with 7 bases matching TRBD1. V dropped 7 bases and J dropped 6; count of bases not matched to a gene: 10. Germline V lookup: CDR1 MDHEN, CDR2 SYDVKM. This CDR3 is 14 amino acids long. The CDR3 loop reads CASNPGQKGDTQYF. In DNA, the CDR3 is TGTGCCAGCAACCCGGGACAGAAGGGGGATACGCAGTATTTT.

The rearrangement joins TRBV28 to TRBJ2-3, with 13 positions matching TRBD2. V gave up 10 bases and J gave up 3 bases; unmatched junction bases: 7. The CDR3 spans 15 residues. Germline V CDR1 and CDR2: MDHEN, SYDVKM. The CDR3 region is CATLAGGPVTDTQYF. In nucleotides, the CDR3 is TGTGCCACACTAGCGGGAGGGCCGGTGACAGATACGCAGTATTTT.